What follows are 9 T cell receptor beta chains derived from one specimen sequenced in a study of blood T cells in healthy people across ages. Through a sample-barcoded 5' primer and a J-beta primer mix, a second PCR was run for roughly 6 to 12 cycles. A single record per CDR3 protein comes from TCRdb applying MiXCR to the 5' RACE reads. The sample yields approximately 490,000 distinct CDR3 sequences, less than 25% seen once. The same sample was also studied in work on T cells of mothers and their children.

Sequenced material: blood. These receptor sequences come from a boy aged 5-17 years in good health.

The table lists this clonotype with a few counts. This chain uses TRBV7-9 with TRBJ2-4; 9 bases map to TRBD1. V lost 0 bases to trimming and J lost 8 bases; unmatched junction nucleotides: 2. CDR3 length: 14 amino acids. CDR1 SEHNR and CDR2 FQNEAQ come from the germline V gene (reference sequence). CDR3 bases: TGTGCCAGCAGCTTAGCGAGGGACAGGGACATTCAGTACTTC. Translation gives CASSLARDRDIQYF.

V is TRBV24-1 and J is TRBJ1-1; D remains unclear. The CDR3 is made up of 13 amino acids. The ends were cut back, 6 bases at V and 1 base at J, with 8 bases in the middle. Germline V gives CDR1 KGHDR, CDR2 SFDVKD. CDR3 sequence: CATSTPGNTEAFF. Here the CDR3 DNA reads TGTGCCACCAGTACCCCAGGGAACACTGAAGCTTTCTTT.

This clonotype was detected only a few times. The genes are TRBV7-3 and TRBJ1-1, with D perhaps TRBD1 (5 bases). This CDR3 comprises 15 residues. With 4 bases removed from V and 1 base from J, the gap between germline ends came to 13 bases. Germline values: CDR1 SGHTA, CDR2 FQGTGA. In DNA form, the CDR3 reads TGTGCCAGCAGCTCAAGGGGCAGTCAGAACACTGAAGCTTTCTTT. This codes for CASSSRGSQNTEAFF.

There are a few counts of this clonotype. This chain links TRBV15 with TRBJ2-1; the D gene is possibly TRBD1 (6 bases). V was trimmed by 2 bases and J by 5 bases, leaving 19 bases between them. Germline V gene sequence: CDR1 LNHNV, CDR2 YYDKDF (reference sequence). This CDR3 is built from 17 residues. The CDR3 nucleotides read TGTGCCACCAGCAGAACCCCGGCGACGGCAGGGGACAATGAGCAGTTCTTC. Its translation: CATSRTPATAGDNEQFF.

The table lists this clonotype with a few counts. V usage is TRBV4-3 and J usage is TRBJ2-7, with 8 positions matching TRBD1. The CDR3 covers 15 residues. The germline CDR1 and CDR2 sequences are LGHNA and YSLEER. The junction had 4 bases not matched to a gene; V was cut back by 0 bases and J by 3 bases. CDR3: CASSQEQGVYYEQYF. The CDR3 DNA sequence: TGCGCCAGCAGCCAAGAACAGGGGGTCTACTACGAGCAGTACTTC.

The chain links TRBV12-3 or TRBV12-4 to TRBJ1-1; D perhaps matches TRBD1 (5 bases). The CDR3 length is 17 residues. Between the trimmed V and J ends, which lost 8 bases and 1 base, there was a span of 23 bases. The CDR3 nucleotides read TGTGCCAGCGGAACCGGGGCAGGATCGCCGCCGAACACTGAAGCTTTCTTT. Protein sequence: CASGTGAGSPPNTEAFF.

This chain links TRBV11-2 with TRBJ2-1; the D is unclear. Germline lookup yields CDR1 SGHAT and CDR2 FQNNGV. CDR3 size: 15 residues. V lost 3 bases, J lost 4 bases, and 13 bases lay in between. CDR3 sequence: CASSLSARTYNEQFF. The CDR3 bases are TGTGCCAGCAGCTTGTCTGCGAGAACATACAATGAGCAGTTCTTC.

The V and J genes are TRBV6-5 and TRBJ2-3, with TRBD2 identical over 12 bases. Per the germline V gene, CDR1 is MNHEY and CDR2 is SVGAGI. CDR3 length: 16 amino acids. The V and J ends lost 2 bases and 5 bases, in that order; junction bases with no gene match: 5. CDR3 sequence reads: CASSYASGRAGDTQYF. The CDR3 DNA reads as TGTGCCAGCAGTTACGCTAGCGGGAGGGCTGGAGATACGCAGTATTTT.

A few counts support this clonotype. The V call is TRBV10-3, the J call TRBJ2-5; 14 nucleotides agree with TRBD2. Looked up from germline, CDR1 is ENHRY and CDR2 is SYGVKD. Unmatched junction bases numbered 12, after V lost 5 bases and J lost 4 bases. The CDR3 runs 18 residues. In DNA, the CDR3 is TGTGCCATCAGTCTCGCGGGACTAGCGGGAGATAGGCGAGAGACCCAGTACTTC. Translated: CAISLAGLAGDRRETQYF.